This entry lists 7 T cell receptor beta chains sequenced from one sample in a study of early T cells in non-severe SARS-CoV-2 infection. TCRdb re-called the 5' RACE reads with MiXCR, one entry per CDR3 protein. The table includes roughly 40,000 distinct CDR3 sequences, under 8% detected once. The sample was whole blood. Receptor source: an adult who was a healthcare worker with PCR-confirmed SARS-CoV-2 infection or an uninfected control (not recorded which).

The table lists this clonotype with many counts. The chain recombines TRBV3-1 with TRBJ1-3, with D possibly matching TRBD1 (6 bases). Deletions cut 4 bases from V and 2 bases from J, with 12 bases between. The germline CDR1 and CDR2 sequences are LGHDT and YNNKEL (reference sequence). CDR3 length equals 15 residues. The DNA of the CDR3 is TGTGCCAGCAGCCTCAGGGGTCGGACTGGAAACACCATATATTTT. Translating it yields CASSLRGRTGNTIYF.

This clonotype appeared many times. The V gene is TRBV5-1, the J gene TRBJ1-1; D call uncertain. This CDR3 is built from 13 residues. CDR1 and CDR2 (germline): SGHRS, YFSETQ. V was pared by 0 bases and J by 6 bases, with 9 bases between. The CDR3 sequence is CASSLEGSAEAFF. The CDR3 coding sequence is TGCGCCAGCAGCTTGGAGGGCAGTGCTGAAGCTTTCTTT.

This clonotype was observed many times. The CDR3 spells CASSPGMNTEAFF. For the CDR3, the DNA is TGTGCCAGCAGTCCAGGAATGAACACTGAAGCTTTCTTT. The genes are TRBV2 and TRBJ1-1; no clear D. In germline, CDR1 is SNHLY, CDR2 FYNNEI. The germline V and J ends were trimmed by 5 bases and 0 bases, with 7 bases remaining between them. The CDR3 spans 13 residues.

The chain combines TRBV5-1 with TRBJ2-7; D is possibly TRBD2 (6 bases). The CDR3 loop spans 16 amino acids. Per germline, CDR1 SGHRS and CDR2 YFSETQ. Trimming removed 5 bases at V and 0 bases at J, with 18 bases between. The CDR3 loop reads CASSWADGGTSYEQYF. The CDR3 DNA follows: TGCGCCAGCAGTTGGGCAGACGGAGGGACCTCCTACGAGCAGTACTTC.

This clonotype has a count of ten or more. The chain carries TRBV30 and TRBJ2-7, with D unresolved. This CDR3 has 13 residues. Germline V gene data show CDR1 as GTSNPN and CDR2 as SVGIG (reference sequence). Trimming took off 4 bases at V and 0 bases at J, with 10 bases between the two ends. Here the CDR3 DNA reads TGTGCCTGGAATCGTCTGCGCTCCTACGAGCAGTACTTC. This gives the protein CAWNRLRSYEQYF.

This rearrangement joins TRBV12-3 or TRBV12-4 to TRBJ1-1; 7 bases match TRBD1. Trimming at V came to 3 bases and at J to 1 base, leaving 2 bases not matched to a gene. This CDR3 is 14 amino acids long. The CDR3 reads CASSFRTGNTEAFF. Written as DNA, the CDR3 is TGTGCCAGCAGTTTCAGGACAGGGAACACTGAAGCTTTCTTT.

In this sample, this clonotype turned up many times. This chain uses TRBV5-6 with TRBJ2-2; D call uncertain. Germline V gene data show CDR1 as SGHDT and CDR2 as YYEEEE. Trimming pared 4 bases from V and 9 bases from J, leaving 13 bases between. The CDR3 is 13 amino acids. Written as DNA, the CDR3 is TGTGCCAGCAGCGGCGAGTATAGGCGGGAGCTGTTTTTT. It specifies CASSGEYRRELFF. The entire variable domain, with the rest obtained from reference TRBV5-6 and TRBJ2-2, is as follows: DAGVTQSPTHLIKTRGQQVTLRCSPKSGHDTVSWYQQALGQGPQFIFQYYEEEERQRGNFPDRFSGHQFPNYSSELNVNALLLGDSALYLCASSGEYRRELFFGEGSRLTVL.